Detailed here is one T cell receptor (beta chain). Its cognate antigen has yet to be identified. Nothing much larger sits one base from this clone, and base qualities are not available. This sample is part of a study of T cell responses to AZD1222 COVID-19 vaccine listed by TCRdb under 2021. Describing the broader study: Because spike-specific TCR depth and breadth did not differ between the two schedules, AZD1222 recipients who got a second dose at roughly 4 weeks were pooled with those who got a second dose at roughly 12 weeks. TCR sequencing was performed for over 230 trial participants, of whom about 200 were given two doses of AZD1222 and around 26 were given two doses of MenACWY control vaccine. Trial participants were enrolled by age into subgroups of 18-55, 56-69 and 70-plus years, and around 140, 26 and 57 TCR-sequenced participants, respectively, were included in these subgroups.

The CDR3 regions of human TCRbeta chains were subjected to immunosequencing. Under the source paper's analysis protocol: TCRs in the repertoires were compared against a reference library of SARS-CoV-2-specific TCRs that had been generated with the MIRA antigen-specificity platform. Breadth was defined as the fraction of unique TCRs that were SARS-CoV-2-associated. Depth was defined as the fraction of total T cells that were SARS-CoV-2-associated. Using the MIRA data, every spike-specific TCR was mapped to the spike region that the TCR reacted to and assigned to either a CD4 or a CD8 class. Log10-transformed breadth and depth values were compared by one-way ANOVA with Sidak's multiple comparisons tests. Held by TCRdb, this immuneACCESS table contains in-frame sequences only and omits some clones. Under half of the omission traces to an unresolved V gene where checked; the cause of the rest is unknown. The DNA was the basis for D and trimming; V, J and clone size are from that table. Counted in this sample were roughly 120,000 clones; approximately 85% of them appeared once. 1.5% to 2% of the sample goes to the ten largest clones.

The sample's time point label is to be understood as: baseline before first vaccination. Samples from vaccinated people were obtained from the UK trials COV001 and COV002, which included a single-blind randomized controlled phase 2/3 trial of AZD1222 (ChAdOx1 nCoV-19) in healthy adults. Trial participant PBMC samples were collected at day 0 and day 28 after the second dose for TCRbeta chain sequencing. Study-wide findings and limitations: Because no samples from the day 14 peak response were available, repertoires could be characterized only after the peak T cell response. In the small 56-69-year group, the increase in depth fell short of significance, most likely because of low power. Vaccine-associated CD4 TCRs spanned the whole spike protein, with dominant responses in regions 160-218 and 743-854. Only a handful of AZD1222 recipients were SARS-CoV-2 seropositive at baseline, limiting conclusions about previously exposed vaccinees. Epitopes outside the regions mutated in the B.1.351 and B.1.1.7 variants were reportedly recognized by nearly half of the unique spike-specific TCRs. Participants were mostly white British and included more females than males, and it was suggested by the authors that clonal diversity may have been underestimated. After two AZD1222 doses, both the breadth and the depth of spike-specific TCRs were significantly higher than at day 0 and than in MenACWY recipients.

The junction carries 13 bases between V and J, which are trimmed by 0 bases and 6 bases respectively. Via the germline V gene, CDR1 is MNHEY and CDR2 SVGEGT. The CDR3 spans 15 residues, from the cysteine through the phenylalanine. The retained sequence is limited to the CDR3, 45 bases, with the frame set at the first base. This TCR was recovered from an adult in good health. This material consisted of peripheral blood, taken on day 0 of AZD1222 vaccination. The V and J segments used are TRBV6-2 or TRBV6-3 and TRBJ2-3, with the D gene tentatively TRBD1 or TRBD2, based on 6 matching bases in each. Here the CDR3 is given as CASSYSRGALDTQYF. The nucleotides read TGTGCCAGCAGTTACTCGAGGGGGGCGCTGGATACGCAGTATTTT.